This is a list of T cell receptor beta chains from one sample in a study of T cells in Graves' hyperthyroidism and ophthalmopathy. TCRdb called the multiplex PCR reads again in MiXCR, with one record for every CDR3 protein. The table has a few hundred thousand distinct CDR3 sequences, approximately 17% seen once. The sequenced material came from blood. Every receptor here comes from a man between 18 and 35 years old with Graves' ophthalmopathy. CDR3s include the opening cysteine and the closing phenylalanine or tryptophan. Fields, in order: D gene, clone size, V gene, J gene, CDR3 DNA, CDR3 protein. D genes are given only for firm matches. Size tells how often a clone was seen (once, few, many) or the class of an expanded clone, and some rows leave it out.

d_gene: .; abundance: .; v_gene: TRBV11-3; j_gene: TRBJ1-6; CDR3nt: TGTGCCAGCAGCTTAGAGACCGATTCACCCCTCCACTTT; CDR3aa: CASSLETDSPLHF
d_gene: TRBD1; abundance: many; v_gene: TRBV14; j_gene: TRBJ1-1; CDR3nt: TGTGCCAGCAGCCAAAATACAGGGGCAGGTACTGAAGCTTTCTTT; CDR3aa: CASSQNTGAGTEAFF
d_gene: .; abundance: many; v_gene: TRBV2; j_gene: TRBJ1-5; CDR3nt: TGTGCCAGCAGTGAGGGGGGGGCCAGCAATCAGCCCCAGCATTTT; CDR3aa: CASSEGGASNQPQHF
d_gene: TRBD1; abundance: many; v_gene: TRBV27; j_gene: TRBJ1-5; CDR3nt: TGTGCCAGCAGTTTATCCGGGACAGGGTCGCATCAGCCCCAGCATTTT; CDR3aa: CASSLSGTGSHQPQHF
d_gene: .; abundance: few; v_gene: TRBV11-3; j_gene: TRBJ2-1; CDR3nt: TGTGCCAGCAGCTTAGGGAGAGAAACTGATGGGCAGTTCTTC; CDR3aa: CASSLGRETDGQFF
d_gene: .; abundance: many; v_gene: TRBV18; j_gene: TRBJ2-5; CDR3nt: TGTGCCAGCTCACCACCGAGTTCGCAAGAGACCCAGTACTTC; CDR3aa: CASSPPSSQETQYF
d_gene: TRBD1; abundance: .; v_gene: TRBV15; j_gene: TRBJ2-2; CDR3nt: TGTGCCACCAGCAGAGATAAGGGGGCCGGCACCGGGGAGCTGTTTTTT; CDR3aa: CATSRDKGAGTGELFF
d_gene: TRBD1; abundance: many; v_gene: TRBV2; j_gene: TRBJ1-3; CDR3nt: TGTGCCAGAGGGACAGGGATTGGAAACACCATATATTTT; CDR3aa: CARGTGIGNTIYF
d_gene: TRBD2; abundance: many; v_gene: TRBV3-1; j_gene: TRBJ2-7; CDR3nt: TGTGCCAGCAGCACCGGGACTAGAAACGAGCAGTACTTC; CDR3aa: CASSTGTRNEQYF
d_gene: TRBD1; abundance: .; v_gene: TRBV11-2; j_gene: TRBJ2-1; CDR3nt: TGTGCCAGCAGCTCGGGACAGGGGCCTTACAATGAGCAGTTCTTC; CDR3aa: CASSSGQGPYNEQFF
d_gene: .; abundance: many; v_gene: TRBV6-5; j_gene: TRBJ1-2; CDR3nt: TGTGCCAGCAGTTCCTCGGGGGGGCGCGGTGGCTACACCTTC; CDR3aa: CASSSSGGRGGYTF
d_gene: .; abundance: few; v_gene: TRBV9; j_gene: TRBJ1-1; CDR3nt: TGTGCCAGCAGCGTAGAGAGGGGAACTGAAGCTTTCTTT; CDR3aa: CASSVERGTEAFF
d_gene: TRBD1; abundance: many; v_gene: TRBV24-1; j_gene: TRBJ1-1; CDR3nt: TGTGCCACCAGTGACTCCACAGGGGGGAACACTGAAGCTTTCTTT; CDR3aa: CATSDSTGGNTEAFF
d_gene: TRBD1; abundance: many; v_gene: TRBV20-1; j_gene: TRBJ1-1; CDR3nt: TGCAGTGCTAGAGATCTCGTGACAGGGCGGAACACTGAAGCTTTCTTT; CDR3aa: CSARDLVTGRNTEAFF
d_gene: .; abundance: few; v_gene: TRBV29-1; j_gene: TRBJ2-3; CDR3nt: TGCAGCGTCTTGACAGGCACAGATACGCAGTATTTT; CDR3aa: CSVLTGTDTQYF
d_gene: .; abundance: many; v_gene: TRBV6-1; j_gene: TRBJ2-7; CDR3nt: TGTGCCAGCAGTGAATTAGCCTACGAGCAGTACTTC; CDR3aa: CASSELAYEQYF
d_gene: .; abundance: many; v_gene: TRBV18; j_gene: TRBJ1-1; CDR3nt: TGTGCCAGCTCACCAGAGGGCTTGATGGCTTTCTTT; CDR3aa: CASSPEGLMAFF
d_gene: .; abundance: many; v_gene: TRBV2; j_gene: TRBJ2-3; CDR3nt: TGTGCCAGCAGTGATGGGGGGCCAAGCACAGATACGCAGTATTTT; CDR3aa: CASSDGGPSTDTQYF
d_gene: .; abundance: .; v_gene: TRBV4-1; j_gene: TRBJ1-6; CDR3nt: TGCGCCAGCAGCCACCCCGGGTGGAGCTCCTATAATTCACCCCTCCACTTT; CDR3aa: CASSHPGWSSYNSPLHF
d_gene: .; abundance: many; v_gene: TRBV4-1; j_gene: TRBJ2-7; CDR3nt: TGCGCCAGCAGCCACAAGGACAGCTCATCCTACGAGCAGTACTTC; CDR3aa: CASSHKDSSSYEQYF
d_gene: TRBD1; abundance: many; v_gene: TRBV7-8; j_gene: TRBJ1-1; CDR3nt: TGTGCCAGCAGCAGCCACACCGGGACAGGGCGAGAAGCTTTCTTT; CDR3aa: CASSSHTGTGREAFF
d_gene: TRBD1; abundance: few; v_gene: TRBV24-1; j_gene: TRBJ1-2; CDR3nt: TGTGCCACCAGTGATGCGGACAGGGACTACACCTTC; CDR3aa: CATSDADRDYTF
d_gene: .; abundance: many; v_gene: TRBV11-3; j_gene: TRBJ2-3; CDR3nt: TGTGCCAGCAGCCCTCTAGGCGCAGATACGCAGTATTTT; CDR3aa: CASSPLGADTQYF
d_gene: TRBD2; abundance: .; v_gene: TRBV5-6; j_gene: TRBJ2-1; CDR3nt: TGTGCCAGCAGCTGGACTAGCGGGGGGTACAATGAGCAGTTCTTC; CDR3aa: CASSWTSGGYNEQFF
d_gene: .; abundance: many; v_gene: TRBV20-1; j_gene: TRBJ1-2; CDR3nt: TGCAGTGCTTTTTCGACTTACGGGGCAGGCGGCTACACCTTC; CDR3aa: CSAFSTYGAGGYTF
d_gene: TRBD2; abundance: many; v_gene: TRBV27; j_gene: TRBJ2-1; CDR3nt: TGTGCCAGCAGTGTTAGCGGGGGGGTCTACAATGAGCAGTTCTTC; CDR3aa: CASSVSGGVYNEQFF
d_gene: .; abundance: many; v_gene: TRBV28; j_gene: TRBJ2-7; CDR3nt: TGTGCCAGCAGTTCACAGGGTATGGTATACGAGCAGTACTTC; CDR3aa: CASSSQGMVYEQYF
d_gene: TRBD1; abundance: .; v_gene: TRBV29-1; j_gene: TRBJ2-3; CDR3nt: TGCAGCGTTTCAGGGGGTCCCACAGATACGCAGTATTTT; CDR3aa: CSVSGGPTDTQYF
d_gene: .; abundance: many; v_gene: TRBV15; j_gene: TRBJ1-5; CDR3nt: TGTGCCACCAGCAGAGACAGAGTCAATCAGCCCCAGCATTTT; CDR3aa: CATSRDRVNQPQHF
d_gene: .; abundance: few; v_gene: TRBV3-1; j_gene: TRBJ1-4; CDR3nt: TGTGCCAGCAGCCAAGTACGGGGGGCCGCGGAAAAACTGTTTTTT; CDR3aa: CASSQVRGAAEKLFF
d_gene: .; abundance: .; v_gene: TRBV12-3/TRBV12-4; j_gene: TRBJ1-1; CDR3nt: TGTGCCAGCAGTCTTTGGTGGGAGGGGGTGTCAACTTTCTTT; CDR3aa: CASSLWWEGVSTFF
d_gene: .; abundance: many; v_gene: TRBV7-8; j_gene: TRBJ2-1; CDR3nt: TGTGCCAGCAGCCCCGGGACCATATATTACAATGAGCAGTTCTTC; CDR3aa: CASSPGTIYYNEQFF